This T cell receptor (beta chain) derives from a study of blood T cell repertoires in COVID-19. In the study overall: T cells, B-cell-depleted T cells, or PBMCs provided the cDNA or gDNA that served as material.

This clone was recorded a few times. Authors' methods: Amplified reference gene primers provided the basis for estimating nucleated cell counts. The assay was immunoSEQ multiplex PCR, and TCRdb's table has in-frame clones only and misses some. V, J and clone size are those of that table, while D and trimming were read from the DNA. The sample consists of 60,000 to 65,000 clones, about 80% of them appearing once. Germline V gene data show CDR1 as MDHEN and CDR2 as SYDVKM. V was trimmed by 2 bases and J by 10 bases, leaving 15 bases between them. The CDR3 loop spans 15 amino acids. The receptor was derived from a woman aged 80 or older with acute or convalescent COVID-19. The V gene is TRBV28, the J gene TRBJ1-6; the D is unclear. Sequencing was carried out using peripheral blood. The CDR3 DNA is TGTGCCAGCAGTTTACCCGGGTCAGCCATGTCACCCCTCCACTTT. Its translation is CASSLPGSAMSPLHF.